The TCR beta chain described here comes from a study of response to subunit inactivated influenza vaccine. General study results and limits: It was the authors' suggestion that each seasonal influenza vaccination recruits few new T cells.

Trimming cost V 6 bases and J 8 bases, with 16 bases left between them. CDR3 length: 14 residues. Germline loops: CDR1 MDHEN, CDR2 SYDVKM. A word on this clonotype: What it recognizes is unknown.

TCRdb used MiXCR to reprocess the RT-PCR reads, holding one entry per CDR3 protein. The top ten hold about a tenth of the sample, which has some 300,000 distinct CDR3 sequences, around 22% seen once. The gene calls are TRBV28 and TRBJ1-4; D may be TRBD1 (5 bases). The sample was PBMCs from blood, taken approximately 22 months after vaccination. This TCR was recovered from a man aged 50 to 75 who received an inactivated influenza vaccine. In DNA form, the CDR3 reads TGTGCCAGCAGGCCGACGAGGGACGGAGAAAAACTGTTTTTT. Protein: CASRPTRDGEKLFF.